The 29 T cell receptor beta chains below all came from one sample that was sequenced in a study of T-cell memory formation after mild COVID-19. TCRdb used MiXCR to reprocess the 5' RACE reads, holding one entry per CDR3 protein. This sample has 580,000 or so distinct CDR3 sequences, with roughly 17% found just once. Sequences were obtained from PBMCs or a T cell subset sorted from them (not recorded which). The receptors originated from an adult woman who had mild COVID-19 (a few samples of this study predate the infection). Cell type and time point are not known.

The table lists this clonotype with many counts. The V call is TRBV12-3 or TRBV12-4, the J call TRBJ2-1, with D perhaps matching TRBD1 or TRBD2 (7 bases each). The CDR3 has 15 residues. V was shortened by 3 bases and J by 4 bases, with 13 bases between the two germline ends. In DNA, the CDR3 is TGTGCCAGCAGTTTGGGAGGGGGCGGGTACAATGAGCAGTTCTTC. It translates to CASSLGGGGYNEQFF.

This clonotype was detected a few times. A much more abundant neighbour one base away suggests this may be a read error. The chain has TRBV7-9 and TRBJ2-1; D perhaps matches TRBD1 (5 bases). Between the trimmed V and J ends, which lost 7 bases and 7 bases, there was a span of 8 bases. Germline V CDR1 and CDR2: SEHNR, FQNEAQ (reference sequence). The CDR3 is 11 residues long. The CDR3 is CASTPGNEQFF. CDR3 nucleotides: TGTGCCAGCACTCCAGGGAATGAGCAGTTCTTC.

The rearrangement joins TRBV29-1 to TRBJ2-2; D unresolved. V lost 7 bases and J lost 3, with 12 bases in between. The CDR3 sequence is 13 residues long. Germline V lookup: CDR1 SQVTM, CDR2 ANQGSEA. CDR3 in amino acids: CSASTRYTGELFF. Here the CDR3 DNA reads TGCAGCGCATCGACAAGATACACCGGGGAGCTGTTTTTT.

This clonotype was detected only a few times. The chain has TRBV5-1 and TRBJ2-1, with a possible D match to TRBD1 (6 bases). V was shortened by 4 bases and J by 6 bases, with 14 bases between the two germline ends. CDR3 length: 14 amino acids. Germline V gives CDR1 SGHRS, CDR2 YFSETQ. As DNA, the CDR3 is TGCGCCAGCAGCCCCTGGAGAGGGGGCAATGAGCAGTTCTTC. Encoded protein: CASSPWRGGNEQFF.

This clonotype was seen more than once but under ten times. The gene calls are TRBV7-9 and TRBJ2-1; 11 bases agree with TRBD2. This CDR3 is built from 17 residues. Per the germline V gene, CDR1 is SEHNR and CDR2 is FQNEAQ (reference sequence). Trimming cost V 3 bases and J 2 bases; bases outside gene matches: 6. Here the CDR3 DNA reads TGTGCCAGCAGCTTGGTAGCGGGGGGGCTGGCCTACAATGAGCAGTTCTTC. Protein: CASSLVAGGLAYNEQFF.

Here the CDR3 DNA reads TGCAGCGTTGAAGGGGTGGTAGTCCGCAATGAGCAGTTCTTC. It translates to CSVEGVVVRNEQFF. J is TRBJ2-1 and V is TRBV29-1, with D unresolved. This CDR3 region has 14 residues. V was trimmed by 1 base and J by 6 bases, leaving 13 bases between them. CDR1 is SQVTM, CDR2 ANQGSEA, per germline.

This clonotype was seen a handful of times. V is TRBV18 and J is TRBJ2-1; no clear D gene. This CDR3 comprises 15 residues. Germline lookup yields CDR1 KGHSH and CDR2 LQKENI. V shed 3 bases and J shed 0 bases, with 9 bases lying between them. CDR3 protein: CASSPVDGSYNEQFF. CDR3 DNA sequence: TGTGCCAGCTCACCCGTGGACGGCTCCTACAATGAGCAGTTCTTC.

This clonotype has just a few counts. The rearrangement uses TRBV4-1 and TRBJ2-7; D not resolved. V lost 3 bases, J lost 5 bases, and 8 bases lay in between. CDR1 and CDR2 from the germline V gene are MGHRA and YSYEKL. The CDR3 has 12 residues. For the CDR3, the DNA is TGCGCCAGCAGCCACGGTGGCAACGAGCAGTACTTC. Protein sequence: CASSHGGNEQYF.

The V call is TRBV9, the J call TRBJ1-1; tentative D call: TRBD1 (6 bases). Per the germline V gene, CDR1 is SGDLS and CDR2 is YYNGEE. This CDR3 is built from 16 residues. Trimming took 4 bases from V and 5 from J, leaving 21 bases between them. In DNA, the CDR3 is TGTGCCAGCAGCTCCCCCCGGGTAGGGGGTTTGACTGAAGCTTTCTTT. Translating it yields CASSSPRVGGLTEAFF.

This clonotype appeared a few times. The chain employs TRBV2 and TRBJ2-3; a weak D match, TRBD2 (6 bases). CDR1 SNHLY and CDR2 FYNNEI come from the germline V gene. The CDR3 covers 16 residues. V was trimmed by 4 bases and J by 0 bases, leaving 14 bases between them. CDR3 sequence reads: CASSGLAAMSTDTQYF. The DNA of the CDR3 is TGTGCCAGCAGTGGTTTAGCGGCCATGAGCACAGATACGCAGTATTTT.

The chain joins TRBV12-3 or TRBV12-4 to TRBJ2-1; D may be TRBD2 (5 bases). This CDR3 comprises 12 residues. The V end lost 3 bases, the J end lost 10 bases, and 10 bases lay between the germline ends. DNA for the CDR3: TGTGCCAGCAGTTTCGGGAACCCAGAGCAGTTCTTC. It translates to CASSFGNPEQFF.

The gene calls are TRBV12-3 or TRBV12-4 and TRBJ2-7; a weak D match, TRBD2 (6 bases). The CDR3 consists of 15 residues. V was trimmed by 4 bases and J by 2 bases, leaving 15 bases between them. CDR3: CASSWRDFAPYEQYF. The CDR3 coding sequence is TGTGCCAGCAGTTGGCGGGACTTCGCCCCCTACGAGCAGTACTTC.

The table lists this clonotype with a few counts. This chain joins TRBV7-9 and TRBJ1-4; D is unresolved. This CDR3 is 16 amino acids long. Germline V gene lookup returns CDR1 SEHNR and CDR2 FQNEAQ (reference sequence). Trimming stripped 1 base from V and 4 bases from J, with 13 bases between. In nucleotides, the CDR3 is TGTGCCAGCAGCTTAGAGATCCCTGGCTTTAATGAAAAACTGTTTTTT. This translates into CASSLEIPGFNEKLFF.

This clonotype has a single count. V gene TRBV6-1 combines with J gene TRBJ1-2; a weak D match, TRBD1 (6 bases). Germline V gene lookup returns CDR1 MNHNS and CDR2 SASEGT. The CDR3 covers 13 residues. With 6 bases removed from V and 6 bases from J, the gap between germline ends came to 14 bases. The DNA of the CDR3 is TGTGCCAGCAGCCACAGGGAGGACAATGGCTACACCTTC. It is translated as CASSHREDNGYTF.

CDR3 coding DNA: TGCGCCAGCAGCTTTTACGCGGGCACAGATACGCAGTATTTT. Encoded protein: CASSFYAGTDTQYF. The chain employs TRBV5-1 and TRBJ2-3, with D unclear. The germline CDR1 and CDR2 sequences are SGHRS and YFSETQ. The CDR3 has 14 amino acids. The germline V and J ends were trimmed by 2 bases and 1 base, with 8 bases remaining between them.

The chain links TRBV2 to TRBJ1-5, with no clear D. Germline lookup yields CDR1 SNHLY and CDR2 FYNNEI. The CDR3 is 12 residues long. V gave up 6 bases and J gave up 9 bases, with 12 bases separating them. The CDR3 region is CASSVPGGPQHF. CDR3 bases: TGTGCCAGCAGCGTGCCGGGTGGGCCCCAGCATTTT.

Only a few counts were recorded for this clonotype. J is TRBJ2-5 and V is TRBV7-2; possibly TRBD1 or TRBD2 for D (6 bases each). Trimming pared 8 bases from V and 3 bases from J, leaving 16 bases between. The CDR3 has 14 residues. Germline CDR1 is SGHTA and CDR2 is FQGNSA. Here the CDR3 reads CASGGPRPEETQYF. CDR3 coding DNA: TGTGCCAGCGGGGGGCCTCGCCCAGAAGAGACCCAGTACTTC. The full variable domain, rest sourced from reference TRBV7-2 and TRBJ2-5, is GAGVSQSPSNKVTEKGKDVELRCDPISGHTALYWYRQSLGQGLEFLIYFQGNSAPDKSGLPSDRFSAERTGGSVSTLTIQRTQQEDSAVYLCASGGPRPEETQYFGPGTRLLVL.

This clonotype was counted between two and nine times. The rearrangement links TRBV4-2 to TRBJ2-1; a weak D match, TRBD1 (6 bases). Trimming removed 1 base at V and 9 bases at J, with 16 bases between. Germline CDR1 is LGHNA and CDR2 is YNFKEQ. The CDR3 covers 15 residues. The CDR3 spells CASSQVEAGAAEQFF. CDR3 nucleotide sequence: TGTGCCAGCAGCCAAGTCGAGGCAGGGGCGGCTGAGCAGTTCTTC.

The genes are TRBV4-1 and TRBJ1-4; 9 bases align to TRBD1. Germline V CDR1 and CDR2: MGHRA, YSYEKL. CDR3 size: 16 residues. The trim removed 1 base at V and 3 bases at J, leaving 3 bases unmatched. For the CDR3, the DNA is TGCGCCAGCAGCCAAGCGGGACAGGGACCTAATGAAAAACTGTTTTTT. Translated: CASSQAGQGPNEKLFF.

The table lists this clonotype with a few counts. DNA of the CDR3: TGTGCCAGCAGCGTAGGACTAGCGGAATACACCGGGGAGCTGTTTTTT. Residues: CASSVGLAEYTGELFF. V usage is TRBV9 and J usage is TRBJ2-2; TRBD2 agrees at 9 bases. Germline V gene data show CDR1 as SGDLS and CDR2 as YYNGEE. Losses at the gene ends were 0 bases for V and 3 bases for J; bases not matched to a gene: 3. The length of the CDR3 is 16 residues.

This clonotype occurred a few times. In DNA, the CDR3 is TGTGCCAGCAGCACACGGACCCGGAACACTGAAGCTTTCTTT. Its protein product is CASSTRTRNTEAFF. V usage is TRBV7-9 and J usage is TRBJ1-1; D not certain. Looked up from germline, CDR1 is SEHNR and CDR2 is FQNEAQ (reference sequence). The CDR3 consists of 14 residues. Trimming removed 5 bases at V and 1 base at J, with 11 bases between.

This clonotype was counted ten times or more. This chain uses TRBV5-1 with TRBJ2-7, with a possible D match to TRBD1 (6 bases). The germline gives CDR1 SGHRS, CDR2 YFSETQ. V gave up 4 bases and J gave up 0 bases, with 11 bases separating them. The CDR3 has 14 residues. CDR3 sequence reads: CASSIQGNSYEQYF. CDR3 nucleotides: TGCGCCAGCAGCATCCAGGGGAACTCCTACGAGCAGTACTTC.

This clonotype was counted a single time. The V and J genes are TRBV6-6 and TRBJ1-5; D is perhaps TRBD1 (6 bases). V lost 6 bases and J 7 bases, leaving 16 bases between the germline ends. CDR1 and CDR2 from the germline V gene are MNHNY and SVGAGI (reference sequence). The CDR3 sequence is 14 residues long. The CDR3 DNA sequence: TGTGCCAGCAGCCGAACCCACAGGGACCAGCCCCAGCATTTT. It is translated as CASSRTHRDQPQHF.

In its sample, this clonotype was seen a few times. The V and J genes are TRBV6-1 and TRBJ1-5; tentatively, D is TRBD1 (5 bases). V lost 10 bases, J lost 4 bases, and 20 bases lay in between. CDR3 size: 15 residues. Germline lookup yields CDR1 MNHNS and CDR2 SASEGT. The CDR3 sequence: CATRPGRADNQPQHF. Here the CDR3 DNA reads TGTGCCACCCGACCGGGCAGGGCGGATAATCAGCCCCAGCATTTT.

In this sample, this clonotype turned up a few times. This chain joins TRBV13 and TRBJ2-7, with a possible D match to TRBD2 (5 bases). V lost 1 base to trimming and J lost 0 bases, with 10 bases between them. CDR3 length: 15 amino acids. Germline V gives CDR1 PRHDT, CDR2 FYEKMQ (reference sequence). This chain's CDR3 is CASSLAGKNSYEQYF. CDR3 DNA sequence: TGTGCCAGCAGCTTAGCGGGAAAGAACTCCTACGAGCAGTACTTC.

The V gene is TRBV4-2, the J gene TRBJ2-7; weak D call: TRBD1 (6 bases). The V gene lost 1 base and the J gene lost 2 bases, with 12 bases spanning the gap. The CDR3 is 15 amino acids. CDR1 LGHNA and CDR2 YNFKEQ come from the germline V gene. CDR3 nucleotide sequence: TGTGCCAGCAGCCAAGTTACACAGGGAACCTACGAGCAGTACTTC. It specifies CASSQVTQGTYEQYF.

There are a few counts of this clonotype. The chain employs TRBV11-3 and TRBJ2-7, with D uncertain. Trimming cost V 10 bases and J 5 bases, with 15 bases left between them. The CDR3 is 12 amino acids. Germline lookup yields CDR1 SGHNT and CDR2 YENEEA. This CDR3 is CATSLRPDEQYF. The CDR3 DNA is TGTGCCACCTCACTCAGGCCCGACGAGCAGTACTTC.

The chain links TRBV12-3 or TRBV12-4 to TRBJ2-1; 8 bases map to TRBD1. This CDR3 contains 15 residues. The V and J ends lost 5 bases and 3 bases, in that order; junction bases with no gene match: 6. CDR3 sequence reads: CASSRDRSFYNEQFF. CDR3 nucleotides: TGTGCCAGCAGTCGGGACAGGAGTTTCTACAATGAGCAGTTCTTC.

The rearrangement uses TRBV29-1 and TRBJ1-2; 10 bases match TRBD1. The germline V gene encodes CDR1 SQVTM and CDR2 ANQGSEA. CDR3 length equals 13 residues. Trimming at V came to 6 bases and at J to 6 bases, leaving 7 bases not matched to a gene. CDR3 bases: TGCAGCGTGAAACCGGGACAGGGGCATGGCTACACCTTC. Translated: CSVKPGQGHGYTF.